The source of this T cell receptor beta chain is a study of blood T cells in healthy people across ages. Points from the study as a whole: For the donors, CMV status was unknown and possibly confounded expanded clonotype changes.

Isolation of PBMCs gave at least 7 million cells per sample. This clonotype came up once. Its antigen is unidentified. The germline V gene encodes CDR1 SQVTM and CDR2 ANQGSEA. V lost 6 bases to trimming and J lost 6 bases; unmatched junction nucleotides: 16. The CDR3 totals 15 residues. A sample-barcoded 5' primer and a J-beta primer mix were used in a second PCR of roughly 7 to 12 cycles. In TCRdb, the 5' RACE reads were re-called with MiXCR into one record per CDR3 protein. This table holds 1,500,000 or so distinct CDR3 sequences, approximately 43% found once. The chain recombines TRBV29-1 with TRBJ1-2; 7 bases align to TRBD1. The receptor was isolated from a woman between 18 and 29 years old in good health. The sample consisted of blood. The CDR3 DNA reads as TGCAGCGTGGGTAGACGGGACAGCTCGGGGGATGGCTACACCTTC. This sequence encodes CSVGRRDSSGDGYTF. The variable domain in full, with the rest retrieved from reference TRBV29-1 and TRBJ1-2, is SAVISQKPSRDICQRGTSLTIQCQVDSQVTMMFWYRQQPGQSLTLIATANQGSEATYESGFVIDKFPISRPNLTFSTLTVSNMSPEDSSIYLCSVGRRDSSGDGYTFGSGTRLTVV.